The sequence of this TCR beta chain was determined in a study of blood T cells in healthy people across ages. Broader study findings: Donor CMV status, an unknown factor, possibly confounded changes in expanded clonotypes. Reliance upon unsorted PBMCs precluded definitive naive versus antigen-experienced comparison.

The donors, aged roughly 6 to 90, were healthy Caucasians from Russia. Germline CDR1 DFQATT, CDR2 SNEGSKA (reference sequence). The CDR3 has 11 amino acids. In regard to this clonotype: Its antigen is currently unknown.

It was with a sample-barcoded 5' primer and a J-beta primer mix that a second PCR of roughly 7 to 11 cycles was run. TCRdb re-called the 5' RACE reads with MiXCR, one entry per CDR3 protein. The profile shows fewer than 1,000,000 distinct CDR3 sequences, approximately 48% of them singletons. This sequence joins TRBV20-1 and TRBJ2-7; no reliable D call. This clonotype originated in a man in his sixties in good health. The sample taken for sequencing was blood. This chain's CDR3 is CRPGLGYEQYF. CDR3 DNA sequence: TGCAGACCGGGTCTTGGGTACGAGCAGTACTTC.